This entry describes one T cell receptor (beta chain). This entry belongs to a study of T cells after somatic rescue of genetic block. The CDR3 is 13 amino acids. Trimming pared 6 bases from V and 4 bases from J, leaving 13 bases between. The germline CDR1 and CDR2 sequences are SGHNT and YYREEE (reference sequence). Sequenced by immunoSEQ multiplex PCR; TCRdb stores in-frame clones only, minus some. This sample has about 68,000 clones, with 85% to 95% found just once. The TCR sequence derives from a man aged 40-50 years. The chain employs TRBV5-4 and TRBJ1-2, with D maybe TRBD1 (5 bases). Sequencing was performed on peripheral blood mononuclear cells (PBMCs). CDR3 in DNA: TGTGCCAGCACCCTGGGGCAGGTCTATGGCTACACCTTC. This translates into CASTLGQVYGYTF.